The 27 T cell receptor beta chains below all came from one sample that was sequenced in a study of blood T cell repertoires in COVID-19. Profiling relied on immunoSEQ multiplex PCR, and the TCRdb table lists in-frame clones only, not all of them. Found here are roughly 70,000 clones, 73% of them singletons; the top ten hold about 20%. Input material: peripheral blood. The receptors stem from a man between 60 and 75 years old with acute or convalescent COVID-19.

This sequence joins TRBV28 and TRBJ2-3; TRBD2 matches at 8 bases. Losses at the gene ends were 10 bases for V and 0 bases for J; bases not matched to a gene: 15. Per the germline V gene, CDR1 is MDHEN and CDR2 is SYDVKM. CDR3 size: 17 residues. CDR3 amino acids: CATIRGGPYSSTDTQYF. CDR3 in DNA: TGTGCCACCATCCGGGGGGGTCCCTACTCTAGCACAGATACGCAGTATTTT.

This clone was detected only a few times. This chain joins TRBV5-1 and TRBJ2-1, with TRBD1 matching 8 bases. J was trimmed by 7 bases and V by 1 base; bases with no gene match: 10. The CDR3 covers 16 residues. Germline CDR1 is SGHRS and CDR2 is YFSETQ. CDR3 region: CASSLFGQGIFNEQFF. CDR3 bases: TGCGCCAGCAGCTTGTTTGGACAGGGAATTTTTAATGAGCAGTTCTTC.

V is TRBV10-3 and J is TRBJ1-1; TRBD1 aligns across 8 bases. Germline CDR1 is ENHRY and CDR2 is SYGVKD. The junction had 7 bases not matched to a gene; V was cut back by 2 bases and J by 5 bases. The CDR3 contains 15 residues. The CDR3: CAISELQGAMTEAFF. CDR3 bases: TGTGCCATCAGTGAGCTTCAGGGGGCCATGACTGAAGCTTTCTTT.

The CDR3 DNA reads TGTGCCAGCAGCGTAGTCGCGGGCTCCTACAATGAGCAGTTCTTC. Amino acid sequence: CASSVVAGSYNEQFF. The chain is built from TRBV9 and TRBJ2-1; tentative D call: TRBD2 (5 bases). Trimming took off 0 bases at V and 0 bases at J, with 7 bases between the two ends. The germline V gene has CDR1 SGDLS and CDR2 YYNGEE. The CDR3 covers 15 residues.

This clone was recorded a few times. The chain is built from TRBV7-2 and TRBJ2-1, with 7 positions matching TRBD1. This CDR3 is built from 16 residues. The germline V gene encodes CDR1 SGHTA and CDR2 FQGNSA. V dropped 3 bases and J dropped 0; count of bases not matched to a gene: 5. CDR3 in amino acids: CASSLGQLDSYNEQFF. CDR3 DNA: TGTGCCAGCAGCTTGGGACAGCTTGACTCCTACAATGAGCAGTTCTTC.

The chain joins TRBV11-2 to TRBJ2-3; possible D gene TRBD1, 5 bases. The germline gives CDR1 SGHAT, CDR2 FQNNGV. This CDR3 region has 16 residues. Trimming shortened V by 3 bases and J by 4 bases, and 17 bases separated the two germline ends. CDR3 sequence: CASSFVPIGAADTQYF. The CDR3 DNA sequence: TGTGCCAGCAGCTTCGTGCCCATAGGGGCGGCAGATACGCAGTATTTT.

This chain links TRBV6-5 with TRBJ2-6, with 7 bases fitting TRBD2. The length of the CDR3 is 13 residues. The V segment lost 11 bases and the J segment 3 bases; nucleotides outside the gene matches: 4. CDR1 is MNHEY, CDR2 SVGAGI, per germline. CDR3 amino acids: CASGGGGANVLTF. CDR3 nucleotide sequence: TGTGCCTCGGGGGGTGGTGGGGCCAACGTCCTGACTTTC.

The genes are TRBV5-1 and TRBJ1-5; TRBD1 matches 10 bases. Trimming at V came to 5 bases and at J to 4 bases, leaving 6 bases not matched to a gene. CDR1 and CDR2 from the germline V gene are SGHRS and YFSETQ. There are 15 residues in the CDR3. The CDR3 nucleotides read TGCGCCAGCAGTCCGGGACAGGGGTTTAATCAGCCCCAGCATTTT. Residues: CASSPGQGFNQPQHF.

CDR3 region: CASSSDRVGQPQHF. Written as DNA, the CDR3 is TGTGCCAGCAGTTCGGACAGGGTAGGACAGCCCCAGCATTTT. The chain is built from TRBV2 and TRBJ1-5, with 8 positions matching TRBD1. This CDR3 spans 14 amino acids. Germline V gene sequence: CDR1 SNHLY, CDR2 FYNNEI. Trimming cost V 5 bases and J 7 bases; bases outside gene matches: 7.

This chain connects TRBV28 to TRBJ2-1; TRBD1 might be the D (6 bases). The CDR3 is 15 residues long. Germline V gives CDR1 MDHEN, CDR2 SYDVKM. Trimming left V 2 bases short and J 3 bases short, with 11 bases between. CDR3 nucleotide sequence: TGTGCCAGCAGTTTAGAACAGGGAATCTACAATGAGCAGTTCTTC. Its translation: CASSLEQGIYNEQFF.

The rearrangement uses TRBV2 and TRBJ2-2, with 10 bases fitting TRBD2. There are 17 residues in the CDR3. The ends lost 4 bases at V and 5 bases at J; junction bases unmatched: 10. Germline loops: CDR1 SNHLY, CDR2 FYNNEI. CDR3 sequence: CASSAILAGGKTGELFF. The CDR3 nucleotides are TGTGCCAGCAGTGCAATCTTAGCGGGGGGAAAGACCGGGGAGCTGTTTTTT.

This clone was observed a handful of times. The chain recombines TRBV6-5 with TRBJ2-3; TRBD2 might be the D (7 bases). Germline CDR1 MNHEY, CDR2 SVGAGI. This CDR3 is built from 15 residues. Trimming removed 8 bases at V and 1 base at J, with 16 bases between. CDR3 DNA sequence: TGTGCCAGCCTTATCCGGGGGGCGGGCACAGATACGCAGTATTTT. Its translation is CASLIRGAGTDTQYF.

V is TRBV12-5 and J is TRBJ2-3; no reliable D call. In germline, CDR1 is LGHNT, CDR2 FRNRAP. Trimming shortened V by 7 bases and J by 3 bases, and 14 bases separated the two germline ends. CDR3 size: 14 residues. CDR3 coding DNA: TGTGCTAGTGCCTCACATATCAGGACAGATACGCAGTATTTT. It yields the protein CASASHIRTDTQYF.

This rearrangement joins TRBV10-3 to TRBJ2-2; D is perhaps TRBD2 (6 bases). CDR1 is ENHRY, CDR2 SYGVKD, per germline. The CDR3 loop spans 17 amino acids. V shed 4 bases and J shed 0 bases, with 15 bases lying between them. The CDR3 DNA reads as TGTGCCATCAGTGCGCCTCCGACTAGTTCGAACACCGGGGAGCTGTTTTTT. Amino acids: CAISAPPTSSNTGELFF.

This clone was recorded only once. The chain has TRBV2 and TRBJ1-4, with 8 bases aligning to TRBD1. The germline CDR1 and CDR2 sequences are SNHLY and FYNNEI. This CDR3 contains 15 residues. J gave up 6 bases and V 6 bases, and 9 bases lay outside the gene matches. The CDR3 sequence is CASRDRDRSDEKLFF. Written as DNA, the CDR3 is TGTGCCAGCAGAGACAGGGACAGGTCGGATGAAAAACTGTTTTTT.

The chain uses TRBV30 and TRBJ1-4; D is unclear. The CDR3 consists of 14 residues. Germline V lookup: CDR1 GTSNPN, CDR2 SVGIG (reference sequence). Trimming removed 0 bases at V and 1 base at J, with 6 bases between. The CDR3 DNA follows: TGTGCCTGGAGTGTAGCAGGAACTAATGAAAAACTGTTTTTT. Protein sequence: CAWSVAGTNEKLFF.

V is TRBV9 and J is TRBJ1-2, with a weak D call TRBD1 (5 bases). The CDR3 is made up of 13 amino acids. CDR1 is SGDLS, CDR2 YYNGEE, per germline. V lost 7 bases and J 9 bases, leaving 19 bases between the germline ends. Here the CDR3 DNA reads TGTGCCAGCTCCCCACGGGCAGGGATACGCTACACCTTC. Protein sequence: CASSPRAGIRYTF.

This rearrangement joins TRBV6-5 to TRBJ1-5, with 10 bases identical to TRBD1. The length of the CDR3 is 15 residues. The ends lost 8 bases at V and 4 bases at J; junction bases unmatched: 8. Per germline, CDR1 MNHEY and CDR2 SVGAGI. CDR3 bases: TGTGCCAGCCAAAGACAGGGGGCCGGTAATCAGCCCCAGCATTTT. This codes for CASQRQGAGNQPQHF.

The chain recombines TRBV6-5 with TRBJ1-2, with 8 bases fitting TRBD1. The germline CDR1 and CDR2 sequences are MNHEY and SVGAGI. There are 14 residues in the CDR3. V was pared by 5 bases and J by 9 bases, with 11 bases of the junction left unmatched. As DNA, the CDR3 is TGTGCCAGCAGTCCCCGCGGGACAGGCTCAAGCTACACCTTC. Translating gives CASSPRGTGSSYTF.

The V call is TRBV14, the J call TRBJ2-7; 11 bases are a match to TRBD2. Trimming took 5 bases from V and 4 from J; bases not matched to a gene: 22. This CDR3 is built from 20 residues. Germline-derived CDR1 and CDR2 are SGHDN and FVKESK. CDR3 in amino acids: CASSLGMGQGVTSGMYEQYF. CDR3 DNA sequence: TGTGCCAGCAGCTTAGGGATGGGACAGGGAGTGACTAGCGGGATGTACGAGCAGTACTTC.

This chain connects TRBV5-6 to TRBJ1-1; 9 bases are shared with TRBD1. The germline V gene has CDR1 SGHDT and CDR2 YYEEEE. CDR3 length: 17 amino acids. The V gene end was trimmed by 0 bases and the J gene end by 3 bases; junction bases not matched to a gene: 9. The CDR3, as DNA: TGTGCCAGCAGCTTGGAGAGGGGACAGGGATTGGACACTGAAGCTTTCTTT. The encoded protein is CASSLERGQGLDTEAFF.

The V call is TRBV18, the J call TRBJ2-5; TRBD2 agrees at 9 bases. Trimming took 3 bases from V and 1 from J; bases not matched to a gene: 3. Germline assignment: CDR1 KGHSH and CDR2 LQKENI. This CDR3 region has 15 residues. CDR3 sequence (DNA): TGTGCCAGCTCACCTAGCGGGGGACTCCAAGAGACCCAGTACTTC. Its translation is CASSPSGGLQETQYF.

The count of this clone is one. This sequence joins TRBV18 and TRBJ2-7, with D possibly being TRBD2 (6 bases). CDR1 and CDR2 (germline): KGHSH, LQKENI. The CDR3 totals 13 residues. V was pared by 0 bases and J by 3 bases, with 6 bases between. The CDR3 sequence is CASSPPGGYEQYV. In DNA, the CDR3 is TGTGCCAGCTCACCACCGGGGGGCTACGAGCAGTACGTC.

The V call is TRBV30, the J call TRBJ1-1; D not resolved. The CDR3 extends over 11 amino acids. Trimming removed 0 bases from V and 10 bases from J, with 9 bases in between. Germline values: CDR1 GTSNPN, CDR2 SVGIG (reference sequence). DNA for the CDR3: TGTGCCTGGAGTGTTGGCGGGGTAGCTTTCTTT. This sequence encodes CAWSVGGVAFF.

This clone has only a few counts. V usage is TRBV13 and J usage is TRBJ2-2; D unclear. The ends were cut back, 3 bases at V and 1 base at J, with 12 bases in the middle. Per germline, CDR1 PRHDT and CDR2 FYEKMQ (reference sequence). The CDR3 totals 16 residues. CDR3 sequence: CASSLARKRNTGELFF. CDR3 coding DNA: TGTGCCAGCAGCTTGGCCAGGAAACGGAACACCGGGGAGCTGTTTTTT.

This chain uses TRBV5-1 with TRBJ2-7; 8 nucleotides line up with TRBD2. Germline values: CDR1 SGHRS, CDR2 YFSETQ. V lost 3 bases to trimming and J lost 1 base; unmatched junction nucleotides: 9. The length of the CDR3 is 16 residues. The CDR3 nucleotides read TGCGCCAGCAGCTGGGGCTTTAGCGGGAATTCCTACGAGCAGTACTTC. Protein: CASSWGFSGNSYEQYF.

This clone was observed many times. Other DNA sequences from this sample encode an identical CDR3 as well. The chain employs TRBV14 and TRBJ1-1; D is ambiguous. The CDR3 is 13 amino acids. V was clipped by 6 bases and J by 1 base, with 9 bases between them. The germline V gene has CDR1 SGHDN and CDR2 FVKESK. CDR3 region: CASSRDSNTEAFF. As DNA, the CDR3 is TGTGCCAGCAGTCGGGATTCGAACACTGAAGCTTTCTTT.